This T cell receptor (beta chain) was captured in a study of T-cell reconstitution after alpha-beta-depleted transplantation in children. CDR3 size: 16 residues. CDR1 and CDR2 from the germline V gene are SEHNR and FQNEAQ (reference sequence). Trimming pared 1 base from V and 3 bases from J, leaving 13 bases between. This sample's TCRbeta library carried unique molecular identifier barcodes. TCRdb processed the PCR reads anew with MiXCR; each CDR3 protein has one entry. This table has 640,000 or so distinct CDR3 sequences, roughly 15% appearing once. V gene TRBV7-9 combines with J gene TRBJ2-1, with D possibly matching TRBD2 (6 bases). This clonotype originated in a human donor who donated a stem cell graft to a child with acute myeloid leukemia. The sample consisted of PBMCs from the stem cell graft donor, taken from the stem cell graft. CDR3 DNA sequence: TGTGCCAGCAGCTTAGTAGGGTCGGACTACTACAATGAGCAGTTCTTC. This codes for CASSLVGSDYYNEQFF. The whole variable domain, filled in from reference TRBV7-9 and TRBJ2-1, reads DTGVSQNPRHKITKRGQNVTFRCDPISEHNRLYWYRQTLGQGPEFLTYFQNEAQLEKSRLLSDRFSAERPKGSFSTLEIQRTEQGDSAMYLCASSLVGSDYYNEQFFGPGTRLTVL.